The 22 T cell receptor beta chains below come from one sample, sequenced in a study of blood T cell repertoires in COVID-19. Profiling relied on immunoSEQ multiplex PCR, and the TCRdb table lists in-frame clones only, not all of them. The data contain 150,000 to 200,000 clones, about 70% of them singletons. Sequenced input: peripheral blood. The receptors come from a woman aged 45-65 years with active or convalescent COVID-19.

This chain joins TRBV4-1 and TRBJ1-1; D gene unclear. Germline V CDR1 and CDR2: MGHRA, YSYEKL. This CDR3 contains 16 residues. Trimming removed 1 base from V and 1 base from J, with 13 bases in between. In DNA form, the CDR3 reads TGCGCCAGCAGCCAAGTGGGTAAAACGGGGAACACTGAAGCTTTCTTT. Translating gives CASSQVGKTGNTEAFF.

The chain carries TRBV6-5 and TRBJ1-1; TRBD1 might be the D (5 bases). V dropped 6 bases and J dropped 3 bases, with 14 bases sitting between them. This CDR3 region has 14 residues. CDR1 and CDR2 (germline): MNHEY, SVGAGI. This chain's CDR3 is CASRVWGEDTEAFF. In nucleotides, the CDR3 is TGTGCCAGCAGGGTATGGGGCGAGGACACTGAAGCTTTCTTT.

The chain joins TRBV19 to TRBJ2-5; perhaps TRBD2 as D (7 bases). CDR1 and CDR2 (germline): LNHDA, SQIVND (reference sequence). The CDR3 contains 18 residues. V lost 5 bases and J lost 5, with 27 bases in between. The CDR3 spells CASSPPGGGAGDGETQYF. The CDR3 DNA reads TGTGCCAGTAGTCCCCCTGGTGGGGGGGCAGGGGATGGGGAGACCCAGTACTTC.

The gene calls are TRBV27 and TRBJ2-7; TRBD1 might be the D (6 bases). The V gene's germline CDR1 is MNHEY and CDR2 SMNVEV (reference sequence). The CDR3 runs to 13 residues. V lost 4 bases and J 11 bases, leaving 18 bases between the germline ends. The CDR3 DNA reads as TGTGCCAGCAGTTACGTTACAGGGCTGGATGAGTACTTC. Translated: CASSYVTGLDEYF.

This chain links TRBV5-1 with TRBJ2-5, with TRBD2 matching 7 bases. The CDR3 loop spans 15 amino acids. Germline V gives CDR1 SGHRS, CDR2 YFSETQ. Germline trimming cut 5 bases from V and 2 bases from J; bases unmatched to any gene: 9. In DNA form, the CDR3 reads TGCGCCAGCAGGACCGGGACTACCATACAAGAGACCCAGTACTTC. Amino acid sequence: CASRTGTTIQETQYF.

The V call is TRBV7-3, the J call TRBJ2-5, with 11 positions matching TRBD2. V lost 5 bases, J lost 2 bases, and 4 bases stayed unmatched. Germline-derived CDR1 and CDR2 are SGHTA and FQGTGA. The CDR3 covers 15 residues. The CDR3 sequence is CASSRTSGPQETQYF. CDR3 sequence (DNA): TGTGCCAGCAGCCGGACTAGCGGGCCACAAGAGACCCAGTACTTC.

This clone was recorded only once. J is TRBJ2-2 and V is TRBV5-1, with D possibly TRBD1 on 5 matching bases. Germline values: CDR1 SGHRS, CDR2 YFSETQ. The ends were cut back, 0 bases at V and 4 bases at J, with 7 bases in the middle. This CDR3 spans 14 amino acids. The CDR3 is CASSLEQVTGELFF. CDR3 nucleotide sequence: TGCGCCAGCAGCTTGGAACAGGTCACCGGGGAGCTGTTTTTT. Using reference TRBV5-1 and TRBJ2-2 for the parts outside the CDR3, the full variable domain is KAGVTQTPRYLIKTRGQQVTLSCSPISGHRSVSWYQQTPGQGLQFLFEYFSETQRNKGNFPGRFSGRQFSNSRSEMNVSTLELGDSALYLCASSLEQVTGELFFGEGSRLTVL.

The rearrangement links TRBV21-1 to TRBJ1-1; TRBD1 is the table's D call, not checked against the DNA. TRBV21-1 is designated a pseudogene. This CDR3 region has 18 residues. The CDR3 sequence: CAGPQAPTGGDVYPEAFF. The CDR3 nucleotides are TGTGCCGGGCCTCAAGCCCCGACAGGGGGGGACGTTTACCCTGAAGCTTTCTTT.

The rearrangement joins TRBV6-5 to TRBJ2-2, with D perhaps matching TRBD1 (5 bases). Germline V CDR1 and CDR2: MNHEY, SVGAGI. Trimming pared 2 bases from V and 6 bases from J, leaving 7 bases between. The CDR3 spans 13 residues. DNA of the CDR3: TGTGCCAGCAGTTACAGGGGATCCGGGGAGCTGTTTTTT. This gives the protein CASSYRGSGELFF.

The CDR3 region is CASSPPGTGGHEQYF. The CDR3 DNA reads as TGCGCCAGCAGCCCCCCCGGGACAGGAGGGCACGAGCAGTACTTC. V and J are TRBV10-1 and TRBJ2-7, with 8 positions matching TRBD1. The CDR3 length is 15 residues. Germline V gives CDR1 WNHNN, CDR2 SYGVQD (reference sequence). With V trimmed by 6 bases and J by 5 bases, 12 bases remained unmatched.

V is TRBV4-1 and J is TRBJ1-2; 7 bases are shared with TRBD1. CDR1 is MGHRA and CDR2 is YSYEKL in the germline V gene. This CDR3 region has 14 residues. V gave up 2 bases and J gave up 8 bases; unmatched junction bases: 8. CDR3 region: CASSQSTGTFGYTF. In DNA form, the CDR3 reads TGCGCCAGCAGCCAATCGACAGGGACTTTCGGCTACACCTTC.

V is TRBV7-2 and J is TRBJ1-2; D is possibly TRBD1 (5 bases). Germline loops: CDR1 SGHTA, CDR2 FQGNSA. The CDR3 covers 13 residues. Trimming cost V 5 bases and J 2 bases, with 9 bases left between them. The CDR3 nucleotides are TGTGCCAGCAGCCAGGCAGGGAACTATGGCTACACCTTC. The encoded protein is CASSQAGNYGYTF. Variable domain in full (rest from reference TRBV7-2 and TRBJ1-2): GAGVSQSPSNKVTEKGKDVELRCDPISGHTALYWYRQSLGQGLEFLIYFQGNSAPDKSGLPSDRFSAERTGGSVSTLTIQRTQQEDSAVYLCASSQAGNYGYTFGSGTRLTVV.

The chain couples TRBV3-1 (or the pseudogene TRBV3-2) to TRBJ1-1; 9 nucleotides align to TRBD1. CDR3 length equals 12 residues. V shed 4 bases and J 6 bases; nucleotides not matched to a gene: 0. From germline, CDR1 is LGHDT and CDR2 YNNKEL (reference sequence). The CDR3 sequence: CASSRDRAEAFF. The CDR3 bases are TGTGCCAGCAGCCGGGACAGGGCTGAAGCTTTCTTT.

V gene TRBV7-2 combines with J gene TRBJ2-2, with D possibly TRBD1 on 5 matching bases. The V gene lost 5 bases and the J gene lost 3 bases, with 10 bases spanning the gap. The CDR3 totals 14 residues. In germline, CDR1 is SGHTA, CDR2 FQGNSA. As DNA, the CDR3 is TGTGCCAGCAGCAAGGGGCATGACACCGGGGAGCTGTTTTTT. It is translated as CASSKGHDTGELFF.

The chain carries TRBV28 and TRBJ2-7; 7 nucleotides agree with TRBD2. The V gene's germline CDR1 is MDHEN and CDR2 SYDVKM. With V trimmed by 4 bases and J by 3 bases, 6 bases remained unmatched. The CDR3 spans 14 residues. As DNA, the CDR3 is TGTGCCAGCAGTTGGAAAGCGGGGTACTACGAGCAGTACTTC. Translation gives CASSWKAGYYEQYF.

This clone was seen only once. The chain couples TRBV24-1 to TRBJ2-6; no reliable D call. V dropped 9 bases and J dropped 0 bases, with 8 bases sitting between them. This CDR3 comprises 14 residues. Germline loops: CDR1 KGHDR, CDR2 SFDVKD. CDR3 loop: CATGYSSGANVLTF. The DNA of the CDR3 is TGTGCCACCGGGTACAGCTCTGGGGCCAACGTCCTGACTTTC.

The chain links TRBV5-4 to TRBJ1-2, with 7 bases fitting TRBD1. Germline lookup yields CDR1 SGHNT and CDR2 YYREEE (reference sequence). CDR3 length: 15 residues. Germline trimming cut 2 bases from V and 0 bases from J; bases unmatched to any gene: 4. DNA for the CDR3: TGTGCCAGCAGCTTAGGGACAGCAACTAACTATGGCTACACCTTC. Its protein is CASSLGTATNYGYTF. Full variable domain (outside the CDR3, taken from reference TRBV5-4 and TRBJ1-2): ETGVTQSPTHLIKTRGQQVTLRCSSQSGHNTVSWYQQALGQGPQFIFQYYREEENGRGNFPPRFSGLQFPNYSSELNVNALELDDSALYLCASSLGTATNYGYTFGSGTRLTVV.

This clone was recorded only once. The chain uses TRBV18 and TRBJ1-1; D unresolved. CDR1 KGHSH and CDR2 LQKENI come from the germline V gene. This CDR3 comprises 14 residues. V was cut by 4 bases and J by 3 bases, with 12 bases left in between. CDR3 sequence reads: CASSRSGSDTEAFF. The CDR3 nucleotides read TGTGCCAGCTCACGTTCGGGGAGTGACACTGAAGCTTTCTTT.

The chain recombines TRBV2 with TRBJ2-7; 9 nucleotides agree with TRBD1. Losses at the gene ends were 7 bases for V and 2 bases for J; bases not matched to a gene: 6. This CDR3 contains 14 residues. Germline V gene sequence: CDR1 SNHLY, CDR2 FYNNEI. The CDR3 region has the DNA TGTGCCAGCACCATAGACAGGGGGGCCTACGAGCAGTACTTC. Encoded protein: CASTIDRGAYEQYF.

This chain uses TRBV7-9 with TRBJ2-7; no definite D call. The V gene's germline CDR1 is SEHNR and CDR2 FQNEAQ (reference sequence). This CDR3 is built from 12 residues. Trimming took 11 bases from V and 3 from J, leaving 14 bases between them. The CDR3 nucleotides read TGTGCCGCCCGGTGGCGGAACTACGAGCAGTACTTC. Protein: CAARWRNYEQYF.

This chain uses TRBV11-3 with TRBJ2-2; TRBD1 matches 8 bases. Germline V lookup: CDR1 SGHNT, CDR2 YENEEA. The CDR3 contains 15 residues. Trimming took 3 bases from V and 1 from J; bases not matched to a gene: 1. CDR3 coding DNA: TGTGCCAGCAGCTTTGGGACAGGGAACACCGGGGAGCTGTTTTTT. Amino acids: CASSFGTGNTGELFF.

CDR3 protein: CASSRMTGGATYEQYF. As DNA, the CDR3 is TGTGCCAGCAGCCGGATGACAGGGGGCGCGACCTACGAGCAGTACTTC. The chain has TRBV14 and TRBJ2-7, with 10 positions matching TRBD1. CDR1 is SGHDN and CDR2 is FVKESK in the germline V gene. Germline trimming cut 4 bases from V and 2 bases from J; bases unmatched to any gene: 8. This CDR3 is 16 amino acids long.